The rows below give T cell receptor beta chains drawn from one sample of a study of blood T cell repertoires in COVID-19. Repertoires were generated with immunoSEQ multiplex PCR, while TCRdb's copy carries only in-frame clones and drops some. The sample lists about 60,000 clones, 75% to 80% seen once, with roughly half in the top ten. Sequencing used peripheral blood. These receptors were taken from a woman older than 75 with acute or convalescent COVID-19. Both conserved end residues are trimmed from each CDR3. Some rows mark clone size as missing; the rest say once, few, many or name a class of expanded clone.

TRBJ1-1,.,TRBV5-8,ASSRKTGMNTEAF
TRBJ2-1,.,TRBV9,ASSPSPGGSYNEQF
TRBJ1-1,.,TRBV6-5,AVGRMNTEAF
TRBJ1-1,few,TRBV5-1,ASSQGGFTASTEAF
TRBJ1-3,.,TRBV25-1,ASVDSLSGNTIY
TRBJ2-7,once,TRBV5-8,ASSLTTGVWGNEQY
TRBJ2-2,.,TRBV28,ASRSGFTPGELF
TRBJ2-5,.,TRBV7-2,ASRDRAWETQY
TRBJ1-4,.,TRBV27,ASRNLGGSNEKLF
TRBJ2-4,few,TRBV5-8,ASAPGLDSPLC
TRBJ2-5,.,TRBV5-5,ASSLSASAGGGETQY